These 25 T cell receptor beta chains share one sample of origin, sequenced in a study of identical twins. TCRdb independently ran MiXCR on the 5' RACE reads; one entry per CDR3 protein. The sample holds about 660,000 distinct CDR3 sequences, 8.5% to 9% seen once. The data also belong to a second study, concerning yellow fever vaccine responses in identical twins.

Sequencing was performed on PBMCs. These receptors were collected from a woman aged 18 to 35 in good health.

This clonotype was seen ten or more times. V gene TRBV12-3 or TRBV12-4 combines with J gene TRBJ1-2; no clear D. There are 12 residues in the CDR3. Trimming took off 3 bases at V and 7 bases at J, with 9 bases between the two ends. The CDR3 region is CASSLWGSGYTF. CDR3 DNA: TGTGCCAGCAGTTTGTGGGGTAGTGGCTACACCTTC.

This clonotype has more than one count but fewer than ten. The J gene is TRBJ2-7, the V gene TRBV29-1, with TRBD1 identical over 10 bases. The junction had 9 bases not matched to a gene; V was cut back by 6 bases and J by 4 bases. The CDR3 has 14 amino acids. Germline assignment: CDR1 SQVTM and CDR2 ANQGSEA. As DNA, the CDR3 is TGCAGCGTCGAGACGGGACAGGGGATGTACGAGCAGTACTTC. Encoded protein: CSVETGQGMYEQYF.

This chain joins TRBV5-5 and TRBJ2-7; a possible D gene is TRBD2 (5 bases). This CDR3 has 14 residues. V lost 1 base and J 2 bases, leaving 10 bases between the germline ends. The germline V gene has CDR1 SGHKS and CDR2 YYEKEE (reference sequence). CDR3 in DNA: TGTGCCAGCAGCTTGATCGGGATAACCTACGAGCAGTACTTC. It is translated as CASSLIGITYEQYF.

The chain has TRBV7-6 and TRBJ2-5, with 7 bases fitting TRBD2. V trimming: 4 bases; J trimming: 5 bases; junction bases outside the gene matches: 10. CDR3 length equals 15 residues. Germline V CDR1 and CDR2: SGHVS, FNYEAQ. The CDR3 DNA sequence: TGTGCCAGCAGCTCCCCCCTTAGCGGGTTGGAGACCCAGTACTTC. This codes for CASSSPLSGLETQYF.

The table lists this clonotype with many counts. The chain combines TRBV12-3 or TRBV12-4 with TRBJ1-4; a possible D gene is TRBD1 (6 bases). V lost 6 bases and J lost 7, with 9 bases in between. This CDR3 region has 12 residues. The CDR3 DNA is TGTGCCAGCAGCCTAGGGGGTGAAAAACTGTTTTTT. This gives the protein CASSLGGEKLFF.

This clonotype was found many times. The rearrangement uses TRBV5-1 and TRBJ2-4; 10 positions agree with TRBD1. The CDR3 sequence is 15 residues long. The trim removed 3 bases at V and 9 bases at J, leaving 9 bases unmatched. CDR1 and CDR2 from the germline V gene are SGHRS and YFSETQ. The CDR3 nucleotides are TGCGCCAGCAGCTCGACAGGGGGCGCTGAGTTCATTCAGTACTTC. It is translated as CASSSTGGAEFIQYF. The full variable domain, in which reference TRBV5-1 and TRBJ2-4 provide the parts outside the CDR3, is KAGVTQTPRYLIKTRGQQVTLSCSPISGHRSVSWYQQTPGQGLQFLFEYFSETQRNKGNFPGRFSGRQFSNSRSEMNVSTLELGDSALYLCASSSTGGAEFIQYFGAGTRLSVL.

In this sample, this clonotype turned up a few times. V is TRBV28 and J is TRBJ2-1; 13 nucleotides agree with TRBD2. Trimming removed 5 bases from V and 5 bases from J; junction bases left unmatched: 3. The germline CDR1 and CDR2 sequences are MDHEN and SYDVKM. The CDR3 sequence is 15 residues long. CDR3: CASSIGTSGNNEQFF. CDR3 coding DNA: TGTGCCAGCAGTATCGGGACTAGCGGGAACAATGAGCAGTTCTTC.

This clonotype was counted a few times. This chain joins TRBV27 and TRBJ2-1; 8 nucleotides agree with TRBD2. This CDR3 is 18 amino acids long. The trim removed 0 bases at V and 1 base at J, leaving 8 bases unmatched. From germline, CDR1 is MNHEY and CDR2 SMNVEV (reference sequence). In nucleotides, the CDR3 is TGTGCCAGCAGTTTATCCGGGAGGGGTGAATCTTCCTACAATGAGCAGTTCTTC. It codes for CASSLSGRGESSYNEQFF.

Many counts were recorded for this clonotype. The chain uses TRBV6-5 and TRBJ2-5; 8 bases map to TRBD2. Germline V gene sequence: CDR1 MNHEY, CDR2 SVGAGI. The CDR3 is 19 residues long. V gave up 3 bases and J gave up 0 bases; unmatched junction bases: 15. CDR3 coding DNA: TGTGCCAGCAGTTATGACGGGGGGGGCTTGGATTGGAACCAAGAGACCCAGTACTTC. It is translated as CASSYDGGGLDWNQETQYF.

There are many counts of this clonotype. The J gene is TRBJ2-3, the V gene TRBV12-3 or TRBV12-4, with unresolved D. The CDR3 is 16 amino acids. The V gene lost 6 bases and the J gene lost 2 bases, with 18 bases spanning the gap. CDR3 residues: CASSPDHGLSTDTQYF. The DNA of the CDR3 is TGTGCCAGCAGCCCAGACCACGGGCTTTCCACAGATACGCAGTATTTT.

The sample holds many counts of this clonotype. V gene TRBV29-1 combines with J gene TRBJ2-5; perhaps D is TRBD1 or TRBD2 (5 bases each). This CDR3 is 13 amino acids long. Germline-derived CDR1 and CDR2 are SQVTM and ANQGSEA. The V end lost 5 bases, the J end lost 5 bases, and 15 bases lay between the germline ends. The CDR3 loop reads CSVNMGVLETQYF. The CDR3, as DNA: TGCAGCGTTAACATGGGGGTATTGGAGACCCAGTACTTC.

In this sample, this clonotype turned up a few times. The chain employs TRBV2 and TRBJ1-5, with D tentatively TRBD1 (5 bases). From germline, CDR1 is SNHLY and CDR2 FYNNEI. The CDR3 has 12 amino acids. Trimming removed 6 bases at V and 4 bases at J, with 7 bases between. Here the CDR3 reads CASRGQNQPQHF. DNA for the CDR3: TGTGCCAGCAGAGGACAAAATCAGCCCCAGCATTTT.

This clonotype was found a few times. The V call is TRBV5-6, the J call TRBJ2-7, with a weak D call TRBD1 (5 bases). Between the trimmed V and J ends, which lost 0 bases and 6 bases, there was a span of 19 bases. CDR3 size: 16 residues. The germline gives CDR1 SGHDT, CDR2 YYEEEE. CDR3 nucleotides: TGTGCCAGCAGCTTGGGCCAAGACCGGCTAGGGGCCGAGCAGTACTTC. Translated: CASSLGQDRLGAEQYF. Based on the CDR3 plus reference TRBV5-6 and TRBJ2-7, the full variable domain is DAGVTQSPTHLIKTRGQQVTLRCSPKSGHDTVSWYQQALGQGPQFIFQYYEEEERQRGNFPDRFSGHQFPNYSSELNVNALLLGDSALYLCASSLGQDRLGAEQYFGPGTRLTVT.

The rearrangement joins TRBV12-3 or TRBV12-4 to TRBJ2-5; 7 bases map to TRBD2. J lost 4 bases, V lost 5 bases, and 10 bases had no gene match. This CDR3 has 15 amino acids. The CDR3, as DNA: TGTGCCAGCAGTGCCCGTGGTTCGGGGGGAGAGACCCAGTACTTC. It yields the protein CASSARGSGGETQYF.

This clonotype was seen a handful of times. The rearrangement links TRBV28 to TRBJ2-2, with TRBD2 matching 9 bases. Germline loops: CDR1 MDHEN, CDR2 SYDVKM. V was clipped by 6 bases and J by 0 bases; unmatched bases: 11. This CDR3 comprises 18 residues. The CDR3 region is CASSITAGGTTNTGELFF. CDR3 nucleotide sequence: TGTGCCAGCAGCATAACAGCGGGAGGTACCACGAACACCGGGGAGCTGTTTTTT. The whole variable domain, filled in from reference TRBV28 and TRBJ2-2, reads DVKVTQSSRYLVKRTGEKVFLECVQDMDHENMFWYRQDPGLGLRLIYFSYDVKMKEKGDIPEGYSVSREKKERFSLILESASTNQTSMYLCASSITAGGTTNTGELFFGEGSRLTVL.

In this sample, this clonotype turned up a few times. The CDR3 DNA reads TGTGCCAGCACTCTAGCGGGGGCGGGGGCCGGGGAGCTGTTTTTT. Its translation is CASTLAGAGAGELFF. The rearrangement joins TRBV6-1 to TRBJ2-2; 10 bases fit TRBD2. CDR3 size: 15 residues. Germline CDR1 and CDR2: MNHNS and SASEGT. Trimming took 7 bases from V and 6 from J; bases not matched to a gene: 8.

This clonotype showed up many times. The chain carries TRBV5-1 and TRBJ2-7; maybe TRBD1 (5 bases). With 4 bases removed from V and 2 bases from J, the gap between germline ends came to 13 bases. The germline CDR1 and CDR2 sequences are SGHRS and YFSETQ. This CDR3 is built from 14 residues. The CDR3 region is CASSQDSPAYEQYF. CDR3 bases: TGCGCCAGCAGCCAAGACAGCCCGGCCTACGAGCAGTACTTC. The full variable domain, its missing parts supplied by reference TRBV5-1 and TRBJ2-7, is KAGVTQTPRYLIKTRGQQVTLSCSPISGHRSVSWYQQTPGQGLQFLFEYFSETQRNKGNFPGRFSGRQFSNSRSEMNVSTLELGDSALYLCASSQDSPAYEQYFGPGTRLTVT.

The chain is built from TRBV28 and TRBJ1-2, with D perhaps TRBD1 (5 bases). The germline CDR1 and CDR2 sequences are MDHEN and SYDVKM. V was cut by 7 bases and J by 4 bases, with 13 bases left in between. The CDR3 is 13 amino acids. The CDR3 is CASTITGGYGYTF. In DNA, the CDR3 is TGTGCCAGCACCATAACAGGTGGCTATGGCTACACCTTC.

CDR3 bases: TGTGCCACCAGCAGTCCTCAGACAGGTACCGAAGAGACCCAGTACTTC. This translates into CATSSPQTGTEETQYF. This rearrangement joins TRBV15 to TRBJ2-5; TRBD1 might be the D (6 bases). Germline loops: CDR1 LNHNV, CDR2 YYDKDF (reference sequence). The V end lost 3 bases, the J end lost 3 bases, and 17 bases lay between the germline ends. CDR3 length equals 16 residues.

The chain carries TRBV7-9 and TRBJ2-7, with 8 bases matching TRBD1. The germline CDR1 and CDR2 sequences are SEHNR and FQNEAQ (reference sequence). The ends lost 5 bases at V and 6 bases at J; junction bases unmatched: 9. The CDR3 is made up of 14 amino acids. The CDR3 here is CASSPRGQEGEQYF. CDR3 nucleotide sequence: TGTGCCAGCAGCCCCAGGGGACAGGAAGGCGAGCAGTACTTC.

The sample holds many counts of this clonotype. The chain combines TRBV12-3 or TRBV12-4 with TRBJ2-7; D perhaps matches TRBD1 (7 bases). V was shortened by 4 bases and J by 2 bases, with 12 bases between the two germline ends. The CDR3 length is 14 residues. The CDR3 here is CASSYAGQTYEQYF. In DNA, the CDR3 is TGTGCCAGCAGTTACGCGGGACAGACCTACGAGCAGTACTTC.

This clonotype was picked up a small number of times. This chain connects TRBV29-1 to TRBJ2-7; 7 bases align to TRBD2. Per germline, CDR1 SQVTM and CDR2 ANQGSEA. The CDR3 is made up of 13 amino acids. V lost 7 bases, J lost 1 base, and 7 bases stayed unmatched. For the CDR3, the DNA is TGCAGCGGGAGGGCTAGCGGATCCTACGAGCAGTACTTC. It codes for CSGRASGSYEQYF.

This clonotype was found many times. This chain connects TRBV4-2 to TRBJ1-5; 9 positions match TRBD1. CDR1 LGHNA and CDR2 YNFKEQ come from the germline V gene. V shed 4 bases and J 11 bases; nucleotides not matched to a gene: 9. This CDR3 contains 14 residues. The CDR3, as DNA: TGTGCCAGCAGCCTTTCGGGACAGGGAGAGGCCCAGCATTTT. Amino acid sequence: CASSLSGQGEAQHF.

This clonotype was found many times. The chain employs TRBV14 and TRBJ2-1, with 8 bases lining up with TRBD2. Trimming at V came to 4 bases and at J to 8 bases, leaving 4 bases not matched to a gene. From germline, CDR1 is SGHDN and CDR2 FVKESK. This CDR3 region has 13 residues. The CDR3 region is CASSLAGGHEQFF. The CDR3 DNA follows: TGTGCCAGCAGCCTGGCGGGAGGCCATGAGCAGTTCTTC. Drawing the rest from reference TRBV14 and TRBJ2-1, the complete variable domain is EAGVTQFPSHSVIEKGQTVTLRCDPISGHDNLYWYRRVMGKEIKFLLHFVKESKQDESGMPNNRFLAERTGGTYSTLKVQPAELEDSGVYFCASSLAGGHEQFFGPGTRLTVL.

The rearrangement uses TRBV4-2 and TRBJ2-3, with D perhaps TRBD2 (6 bases). The CDR3 extends over 15 amino acids. CDR1 and CDR2 (germline): LGHNA, YNFKEQ. V gave up 4 bases and J gave up 2 bases, with 13 bases separating them. The CDR3 loop reads CASSRTGDPTDTQYF. The DNA of the CDR3 is TGTGCCAGCAGCCGAACGGGGGACCCCACAGATACGCAGTATTTT.